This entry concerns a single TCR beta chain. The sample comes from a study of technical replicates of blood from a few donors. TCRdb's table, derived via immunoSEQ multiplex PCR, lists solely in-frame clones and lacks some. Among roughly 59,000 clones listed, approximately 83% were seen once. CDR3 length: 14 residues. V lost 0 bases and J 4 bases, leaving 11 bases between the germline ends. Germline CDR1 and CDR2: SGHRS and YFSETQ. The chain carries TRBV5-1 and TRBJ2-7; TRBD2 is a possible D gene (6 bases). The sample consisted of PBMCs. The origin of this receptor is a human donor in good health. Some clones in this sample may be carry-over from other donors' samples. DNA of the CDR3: TGCGCCAGCAGCTTGGCCGGCGGGATTTACGAGCAGTACTTC. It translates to CASSLAGGIYEQYF.